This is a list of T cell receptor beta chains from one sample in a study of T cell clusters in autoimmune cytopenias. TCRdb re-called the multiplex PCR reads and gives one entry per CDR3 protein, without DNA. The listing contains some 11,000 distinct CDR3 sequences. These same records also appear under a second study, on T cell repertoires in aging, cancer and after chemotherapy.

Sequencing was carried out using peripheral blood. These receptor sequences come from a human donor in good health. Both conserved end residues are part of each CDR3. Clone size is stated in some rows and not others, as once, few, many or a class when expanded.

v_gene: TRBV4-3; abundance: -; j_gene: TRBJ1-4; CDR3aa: CASSQTEAEKLFF
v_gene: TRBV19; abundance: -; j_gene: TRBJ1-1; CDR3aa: CASSRDRTNTEAFF
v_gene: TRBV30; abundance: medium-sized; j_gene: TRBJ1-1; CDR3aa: CAWRRQVNTEAFF
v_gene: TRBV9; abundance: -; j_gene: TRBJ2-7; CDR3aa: CASNGTGNDEQYF
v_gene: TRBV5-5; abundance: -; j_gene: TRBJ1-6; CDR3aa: CASWDSLNSPLHF
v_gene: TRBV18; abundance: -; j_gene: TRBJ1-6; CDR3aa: CASSPYRMGDPLHF
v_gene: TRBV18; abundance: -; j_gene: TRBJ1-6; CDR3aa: CASSPTADNSPLHF
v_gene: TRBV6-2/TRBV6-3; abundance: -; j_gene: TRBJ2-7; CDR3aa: CATSDAGKYEQYF
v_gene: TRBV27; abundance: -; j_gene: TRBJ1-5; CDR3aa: CASRSGTVSNQPQHF
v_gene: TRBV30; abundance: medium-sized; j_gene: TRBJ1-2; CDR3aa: CAWKGANDYGYTF
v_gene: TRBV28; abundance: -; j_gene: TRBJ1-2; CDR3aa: CASVRAHNYGYTF
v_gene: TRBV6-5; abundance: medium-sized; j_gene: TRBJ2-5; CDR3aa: CASSTTSFTSAETQYF
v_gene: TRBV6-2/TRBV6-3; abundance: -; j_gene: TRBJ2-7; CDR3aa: CASSYSWGHSYEQYF
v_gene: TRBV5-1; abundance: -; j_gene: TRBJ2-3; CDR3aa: CASSLGASGTDTQYF
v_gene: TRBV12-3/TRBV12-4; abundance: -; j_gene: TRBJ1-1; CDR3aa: CASSFQAGSEAFF
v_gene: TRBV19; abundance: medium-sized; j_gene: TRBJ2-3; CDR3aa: CASSVGKRQGATDTQYF
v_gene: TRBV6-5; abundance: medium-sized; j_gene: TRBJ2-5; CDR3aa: CASGLDQETQYF
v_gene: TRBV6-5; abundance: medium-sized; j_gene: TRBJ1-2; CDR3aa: CASSQAGEMGNYGYTF
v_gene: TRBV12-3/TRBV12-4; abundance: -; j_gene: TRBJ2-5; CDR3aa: CATRDTFYQETQYF
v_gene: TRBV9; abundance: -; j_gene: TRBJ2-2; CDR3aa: CASSAYTGELFF
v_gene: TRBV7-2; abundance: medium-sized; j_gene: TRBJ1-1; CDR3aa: CASKTGPMNTEAFF
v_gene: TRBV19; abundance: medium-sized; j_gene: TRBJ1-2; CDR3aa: CASSPTSYSPNYGYTF
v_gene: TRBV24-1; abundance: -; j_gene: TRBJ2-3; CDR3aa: CATSSGGIGDTQYF
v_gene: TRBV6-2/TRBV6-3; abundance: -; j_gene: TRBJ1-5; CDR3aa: CASTLSGTASNQPQHF
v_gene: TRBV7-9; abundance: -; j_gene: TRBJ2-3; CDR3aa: CASRPLQGGDTQYF
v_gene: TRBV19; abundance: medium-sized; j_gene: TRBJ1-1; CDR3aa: CASKDLSTEAFF
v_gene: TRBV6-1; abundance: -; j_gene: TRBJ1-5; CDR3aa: CASSFQGYQPQHF
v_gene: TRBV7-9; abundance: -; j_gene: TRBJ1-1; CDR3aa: CASSLAMGGGSDTEAFF
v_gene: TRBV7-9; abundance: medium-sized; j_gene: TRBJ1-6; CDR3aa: CASSHTAMNSPLHF
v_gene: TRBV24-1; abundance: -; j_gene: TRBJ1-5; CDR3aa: CATSQGSNQPQHF
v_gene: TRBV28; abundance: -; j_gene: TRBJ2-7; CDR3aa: CASRSDRGYEQYF
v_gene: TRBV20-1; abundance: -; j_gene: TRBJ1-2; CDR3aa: CSASLGQHYGYTF
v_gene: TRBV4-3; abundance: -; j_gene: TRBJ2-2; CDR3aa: CASSQDWGTGELFF
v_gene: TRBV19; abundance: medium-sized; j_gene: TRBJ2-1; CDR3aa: CASRAGGDNEQFF
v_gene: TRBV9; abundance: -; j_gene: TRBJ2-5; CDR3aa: CASTQGPGSYNEQYF
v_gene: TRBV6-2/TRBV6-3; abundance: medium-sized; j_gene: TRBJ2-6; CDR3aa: CASSFLGSGANVLTF
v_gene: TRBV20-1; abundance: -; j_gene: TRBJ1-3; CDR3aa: CSARDSGPSGNTIYF
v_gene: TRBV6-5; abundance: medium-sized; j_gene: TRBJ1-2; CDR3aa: CASSYSEGGWGYTF
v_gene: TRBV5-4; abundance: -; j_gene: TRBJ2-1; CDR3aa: CASRSLDEQFF
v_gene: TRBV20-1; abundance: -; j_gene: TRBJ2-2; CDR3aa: CSASAVGPGGLGELFF
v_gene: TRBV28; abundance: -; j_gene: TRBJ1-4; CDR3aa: CASSPPGQVNEKLFF
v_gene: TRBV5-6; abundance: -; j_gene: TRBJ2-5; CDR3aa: CASSLEGGLETQYF
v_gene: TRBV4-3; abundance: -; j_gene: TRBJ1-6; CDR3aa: CASSQELTDRGNSPLHF
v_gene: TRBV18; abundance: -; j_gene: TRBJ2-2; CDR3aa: CASAPSTPGTGELFF
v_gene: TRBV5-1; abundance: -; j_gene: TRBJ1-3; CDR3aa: CASSERTGGDSGNTIYF
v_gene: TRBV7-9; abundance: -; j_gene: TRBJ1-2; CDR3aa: CASSLVQGRYTF
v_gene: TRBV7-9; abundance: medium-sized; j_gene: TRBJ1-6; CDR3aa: CASSPGQKVTPLHF
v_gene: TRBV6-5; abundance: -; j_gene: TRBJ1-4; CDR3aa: CATYPQGTGRANEKLFF
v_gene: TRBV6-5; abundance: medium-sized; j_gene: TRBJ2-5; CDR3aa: CASSYSRSDTGRKETQYF
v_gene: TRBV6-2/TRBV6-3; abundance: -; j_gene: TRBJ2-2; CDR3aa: CAITTVGGSTNTGELFF
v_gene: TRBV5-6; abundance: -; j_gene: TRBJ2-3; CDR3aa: CASSLGDTQYF